These T cell receptor beta chains were read from a single sample in a study of T cells in Graves' hyperthyroidism and ophthalmopathy. In TCRdb, the multiplex PCR reads were re-called with MiXCR into one record per CDR3 protein. The table has about 560,000 distinct CDR3 sequences, roughly a sixth seen once; the top ten hold around 19%. The source material was blood. The receptors derive from a woman in her late teens or twenties with Graves' hyperthyroidism. Each CDR3 is given with its conserved first and last residue. Each record gives: V gene, J gene, CDR3 length, clone size, D gene, CDR3 protein, CDR3 DNA. D genes are given only for firm matches. Expanded clones get a size class; other rows say once, few or many, or leave the size out.

v_gene: TRBV2; j_gene: TRBJ1-5; len: 16; abundance: many; d_gene: NA; CDR3aa: CASRGYGSGTNQPQHF; CDR3nt: TGTGCCAGCAGAGGGTATGGGAGCGGTACCAATCAGCCCCAGCATTTT
v_gene: TRBV6-5; j_gene: TRBJ2-3; len: 12; abundance: NA; d_gene: NA; CDR3aa: CASSNQRHAQYF; CDR3nt: TGTGCCAGCAGTAACCAGCGGCACGCGCAGTATTTT
v_gene: TRBV5-8; j_gene: TRBJ1-2; len: 13; abundance: many; d_gene: NA; CDR3aa: CASSLGGIYGYTF; CDR3nt: TGTGCCAGCAGCTTGGGAGGGATCTATGGCTACACCTTC
v_gene: TRBV19; j_gene: TRBJ1-5; len: 14; abundance: NA; d_gene: NA; CDR3aa: CASSINQGNQPQHF; CDR3nt: TGTGCCAGTAGTATAAACCAGGGCAATCAGCCCCAGCATTTT
v_gene: TRBV6-4; j_gene: TRBJ2-7; len: 15; abundance: NA; d_gene: NA; CDR3aa: CASSQTGPSSYEQYF; CDR3nt: TGTGCCAGCAGCCAGACAGGACCCAGCTCCTACGAGCAGTACTTC
v_gene: TRBV30; j_gene: TRBJ1-6; len: 12; abundance: NA; d_gene: NA; CDR3aa: CAWSTGNSPLHF; CDR3nt: TGTGCCTGGAGTACAGGGAATTCACCCCTCCACTTT
v_gene: TRBV12-3/TRBV12-4; j_gene: TRBJ2-5; len: 15; abundance: few; d_gene: NA; CDR3aa: CASSRPGAGGETQYF; CDR3nt: TGTGCCAGCAGCCGCCCCGGGGCCGGGGGAGAGACCCAGTACTTC
v_gene: TRBV4-2; j_gene: TRBJ2-3; len: 17; abundance: NA; d_gene: TRBD1; CDR3aa: CASSRIGQGGSTDTQYF; CDR3nt: TGTGCCAGCAGCCGGATCGGACAGGGTGGGAGCACAGATACGCAGTATTTT
v_gene: TRBV5-1; j_gene: TRBJ1-2; len: 14; abundance: many; d_gene: NA; CDR3aa: CASSSGTKTKGYTF; CDR3nt: TGCGCCAGCAGCTCGGGTACAAAGACGAAAGGCTACACCTTC
v_gene: TRBV6-1; j_gene: TRBJ1-1; len: 15; abundance: many; d_gene: NA; CDR3aa: CASRRTLEMNTEAFF; CDR3nt: TGTGCCAGCAGACGGACGTTGGAAATGAACACTGAAGCTTTCTTT
v_gene: TRBV2; j_gene: TRBJ1-6; len: 15; abundance: many; d_gene: NA; CDR3aa: CASRGGHIYNSPLHF; CDR3nt: TGTGCCAGCAGAGGTGGACACATCTATAATTCACCCCTCCACTTT
v_gene: TRBV20-1; j_gene: TRBJ2-7; len: 16; abundance: few; d_gene: NA; CDR3aa: CSAPSTRQSSSYEQYF; CDR3nt: TGCAGTGCCCCCAGTACCCGACAGTCCAGCTCCTACGAGCAGTACTTC
v_gene: TRBV7-2; j_gene: TRBJ2-7; len: 18; abundance: NA; d_gene: NA; CDR3aa: CASSLASLPEFGSYEQYF; CDR3nt: TGTGCCAGCAGCTTAGCTAGCCTACCTGAATTCGGCTCCTACGAGCAGTACTTC
v_gene: TRBV20-1; j_gene: TRBJ1-6; len: 15; abundance: few; d_gene: TRBD1; CDR3aa: CSAPTGGSYNSPLHF; CDR3nt: TGCAGTGCACCGACAGGGGGCTCCTATAATTCACCCCTCCACTTT
v_gene: TRBV12-3/TRBV12-4; j_gene: TRBJ2-3; len: 14; abundance: few; d_gene: TRBD2; CDR3aa: CASRVRESTDTQYF; CDR3nt: TGTGCCAGCAGGGTGCGGGAGTCCACAGATACGCAGTATTTT
v_gene: TRBV7-9; j_gene: TRBJ2-3; len: 17; abundance: few; d_gene: TRBD2; CDR3aa: CASSLDGTTTSTDTQYF; CDR3nt: TGTGCCAGCAGCTTAGACGGGACTACCACTAGCACAGATACGCAGTATTTT
v_gene: TRBV15; j_gene: TRBJ2-7; len: 13; abundance: NA; d_gene: NA; CDR3aa: CATSRALDYEQYF; CDR3nt: TGTGCCACCAGCAGAGCCCTCGACTACGAGCAGTACTTC
v_gene: TRBV6-2/TRBV6-3; j_gene: TRBJ1-2; len: 15; abundance: NA; d_gene: NA; CDR3aa: CASSYFSTQGAGYTF; CDR3nt: TGTGCCAGCAGTTACTTCTCTACACAGGGCGCTGGCTACACCTTC
v_gene: TRBV7-3; j_gene: TRBJ2-1; len: 16; abundance: NA; d_gene: NA; CDR3aa: CASSRGSGPFYNEQFF; CDR3nt: TGTGCCAGCAGCCGCGGTAGTGGCCCCTTTTACAATGAGCAGTTCTTC
v_gene: TRBV10-3; j_gene: TRBJ2-3; len: 19; abundance: many; d_gene: NA; CDR3aa: CASQGGGRRVDERTDTQYF; CDR3nt: TGTGCCTCCCAGGGAGGGGGGCGGCGGGTAGACGAGAGAACAGATACGCAGTATTTT
v_gene: TRBV19; j_gene: TRBJ1-2; len: 14; abundance: NA; d_gene: NA; CDR3aa: CASSIASGDYGYTF; CDR3nt: TGTGCCAGTAGTATCGCGTCAGGGGATTATGGCTACACCTTC
v_gene: TRBV20-1; j_gene: TRBJ2-1; len: 14; abundance: few; d_gene: NA; CDR3aa: CSATPGSSYNEQFF; CDR3nt: TGCAGTGCTACCCCAGGGAGCTCCTACAATGAGCAGTTCTTC
v_gene: TRBV27; j_gene: TRBJ1-5; len: 13; abundance: NA; d_gene: NA; CDR3aa: CATRVGSSQPQHF; CDR3nt: TGTGCCACTCGGGTCGGATCGAGTCAGCCCCAGCATTTT
v_gene: TRBV20-1; j_gene: TRBJ2-7; len: 13; abundance: many; d_gene: NA; CDR3aa: CSAPQGFSYEQYF; CDR3nt: TGCAGTGCCCCACAGGGTTTCTCCTACGAGCAGTACTTC
v_gene: TRBV3-1; j_gene: TRBJ2-2; len: 16; abundance: many; d_gene: TRBD2; CDR3aa: CASSQVTSGRTGELFF; CDR3nt: TGTGCCAGCAGCCAAGTAACTAGCGGGAGGACCGGGGAGCTGTTTTTT
v_gene: TRBV15; j_gene: TRBJ1-1; len: 14; abundance: NA; d_gene: NA; CDR3aa: CATSNPRENTEAFF; CDR3nt: TGTGCCACCAGCAACCCACGTGAGAACACTGAAGCTTTCTTT
v_gene: TRBV6-2/TRBV6-3; j_gene: TRBJ1-1; len: 11; abundance: many; d_gene: NA; CDR3aa: CASDSNTEAFF; CDR3nt: TGTGCCAGCGACTCGAACACTGAAGCTTTCTTT
v_gene: TRBV29-1; j_gene: TRBJ2-3; len: 15; abundance: NA; d_gene: TRBD2; CDR3aa: CSVPPSGRLPDTQYF; CDR3nt: TGCAGCGTTCCCCCTAGCGGGAGACTCCCAGATACGCAGTATTTT
v_gene: TRBV28; j_gene: TRBJ2-7; len: 16; abundance: few; d_gene: TRBD2; CDR3aa: CASSQVGPSGVYEQYF; CDR3nt: TGTGCCAGCAGTCAAGTGGGTCCTAGCGGGGTCTACGAGCAGTACTTC
v_gene: TRBV29-1; j_gene: TRBJ2-1; len: 14; abundance: few; d_gene: NA; CDR3aa: CSVLLTRIIYEQFF; CDR3nt: TGCAGCGTTTTGCTCACCCGGATTATATATGAGCAGTTCTTC
v_gene: TRBV7-8; j_gene: TRBJ1-1; len: 17; abundance: few; d_gene: NA; CDR3aa: CASSLPLRGLGNTEALF; CDR3nt: TGTGCCAGCAGCTTACCTCTTAGAGGGTTGGGGAACACTGAAGCTCTCTTT
v_gene: TRBV10-3; j_gene: TRBJ2-1; len: 15; abundance: NA; d_gene: NA; CDR3aa: CAISESRSSYNEQFF; CDR3nt: TGTGCCATCAGTGAGTCGAGAAGCTCCTACAATGAGCAGTTCTTC
v_gene: TRBV6-1; j_gene: TRBJ1-3; len: 15; abundance: many; d_gene: NA; CDR3aa: CATSGWRHSGNTIYF; CDR3nt: TGTGCCACCTCAGGGTGGAGGCACTCTGGAAACACCATATATTTT
v_gene: TRBV6-1; j_gene: TRBJ1-1; len: 17; abundance: many; d_gene: TRBD1; CDR3aa: CASSPGRQGFMNTEAFF; CDR3nt: TGTGCCAGCAGTCCCGGCCGACAGGGGTTTATGAACACTGAAGCTTTCTTT
v_gene: TRBV20-1; j_gene: TRBJ1-6; len: 14; abundance: NA; d_gene: NA; CDR3aa: CSARPPGRGAPLHF; CDR3nt: TGCAGTGCTAGGCCACCCGGCCGTGGGGCACCCCTCCACTTT
v_gene: TRBV6-1; j_gene: TRBJ2-3; len: 14; abundance: many; d_gene: NA; CDR3aa: CASKFGESTDTQYF; CDR3nt: TGTGCCAGCAAGTTCGGGGAAAGCACAGATACGCAGTATTTT
v_gene: TRBV7-2; j_gene: TRBJ2-5; len: 14; abundance: many; d_gene: NA; CDR3aa: CASSLMDSGGSQYF; CDR3nt: TGTGCCAGCAGCTTAATGGATAGCGGCGGGTCCCAGTACTTC
v_gene: TRBV2; j_gene: TRBJ1-6; len: 15; abundance: many; d_gene: TRBD1; CDR3aa: CASSQRTGENSPLHF; CDR3nt: TGTGCCAGCAGCCAGAGGACAGGGGAAAATTCACCCCTCCACTTT
v_gene: TRBV10-3; j_gene: TRBJ1-5; len: 14; abundance: many; d_gene: TRBD1; CDR3aa: CAISEGDRASPQHF; CDR3nt: TGTGCCATCAGTGAGGGGGACAGGGCATCGCCCCAGCATTTT
v_gene: TRBV11-2; j_gene: TRBJ2-4; len: 15; abundance: many; d_gene: NA; CDR3aa: CASSSRVRAKNIQYF; CDR3nt: TGTGCCAGCAGCTCCCGGGTGAGAGCCAAAAACATTCAGTACTTC
v_gene: TRBV5-1; j_gene: TRBJ1-1; len: 16; abundance: many; d_gene: TRBD1; CDR3aa: CASSLRGTGVYTEAFF; CDR3nt: TGCGCCAGCAGCTTGAGAGGGACAGGGGTTTACACTGAAGCTTTCTTT
v_gene: TRBV20-1; j_gene: TRBJ1-5; len: 15; abundance: many; d_gene: NA; CDR3aa: CSASLTGGGNQPQHF; CDR3nt: TGCAGTGCTAGCTTGACTGGGGGGGGTAATCAGCCCCAGCATTTT
v_gene: TRBV5-5; j_gene: TRBJ1-2; len: 15; abundance: many; d_gene: NA; CDR3aa: CASSATAGANYGYTF; CDR3nt: TGTGCCAGCAGCGCTACGGCGGGAGCTAACTATGGCTACACCTTC
v_gene: TRBV5-1; j_gene: TRBJ2-3; len: 12; abundance: many; d_gene: NA; CDR3aa: CASSSPADTQYF; CDR3nt: TGCGCCAGCAGCTCGCCCGCGGATACGCAGTATTTT
v_gene: TRBV4-1; j_gene: TRBJ1-2; len: 15; abundance: few; d_gene: TRBD1; CDR3aa: CASSQEQGANYGYTF; CDR3nt: TGCGCCAGCAGCCAAGAACAGGGGGCTAACTATGGCTACACCTTC
v_gene: TRBV7-9; j_gene: TRBJ1-1; len: 15; abundance: NA; d_gene: TRBD1; CDR3aa: CASSSRQGMNTEAFF; CDR3nt: TGTGCCAGCAGCTCAAGACAGGGGATGAACACTGAAGCTTTCTTT
v_gene: TRBV19; j_gene: TRBJ2-7; len: 15; abundance: NA; d_gene: TRBD2; CDR3aa: CASSRGLADSYEQYF; CDR3nt: TGTGCCAGTAGCCGAGGACTAGCGGACTCCTACGAGCAGTACTTC